A selection of T cell receptor beta chains follows, all from one sample in a study of T cell changes during pregnancy in multiple sclerosis. Measured with immunoSEQ multiplex PCR; TCRdb has only the in-frame clones, and not every one. The sample records some 70,000 clones, roughly 92% being singletons. Sequencing used CD8+ T cells from peripheral blood mononuclear cells, obtained in the third trimester of pregnancy. All receptors come from a female donor in good health, enrolled as a control in a pregnancy study. Each CDR3 is given with its conserved first and last residue.

TRBJ2-7 | 16 | TRBV11-2 | CASSLYSGEGVYEQYF
TRBJ2-3 | 14 | TRBV7-3 | CASSGGLYTDTQYF
TRBJ1-1 | 13 | TRBV2 | CASSSGGVTEAFF
TRBJ1-3 | 15 | TRBV4-3 | CASSQDTSSGNTIYF
TRBJ2-6 | 19 | TRBV29-1 | CSVLEQGTGARNGANVLTF
TRBJ2-3 | 15 | TRBV6-4 | CASSDSSGGTDTQYF
TRBJ1-5 | 12 | TRBV7-9 | CASTVPNQPQHF
TRBJ1-4 | 16 | TRBV27 | CASSSLNQGTNEKLFF
TRBJ1-1 | 15 | TRBV9 | CASSPLEEPVTEAFF
TRBJ2-7 | 14 | TRBV6-1 | CASSEGESSYEQYF
TRBJ2-7 | 13 | TRBV18 | CASSPPDSYEQYF
TRBJ2-7 | 13 | TRBV13 | CASSPDRAYEQYF
TRBJ1-1 | 13 | TRBV19 | CASSGEERTEAFF
TRBJ1-3 | 15 | TRBV19 | CASSPLAGGAHTIYF
TRBJ1-1 | 12 | TRBV27 | CASGTGETEAFF
TRBJ2-7 | 14 | TRBV19 | CASSGLAGGYEQYF
TRBJ1-2 | 17 | TRBV4-1 | CASSLIPHRESNYGYTF
TRBJ1-2 | 18 | TRBV9 | CASSATTSSRDRARGYTF
TRBJ2-1 | 16 | TRBV7-2 | CASSSDRGRGYNEQFF
TRBJ2-2 | 13 | TRBV29-1 | CSGGLVNTGELFF
TRBJ1-5 | 18 | TRBV23-1 | CASSQARVKNYSNQPQHF
TRBJ1-1 | 16 | TRBV5-6 | CASSFGTGQAFVWAFF
TRBJ2-1 | 13 | TRBV6-5 | CASRPGTLNEQFF
TRBJ2-3 | 16 | TRBV4-3 | CASSQGTSGGTDTQYF
TRBJ2-1 | 12 | TRBV6-5 | CASSLTGDEQFF
TRBJ1-1 | 15 | TRBV14 | CASSQDTGMNTEAFF
TRBJ2-7 | 15 | TRBV11-2 | CASSLSLYTGDEQYF
TRBJ2-7 | 16 | TRBV11-2 | CASSLGDGIAGYEQYF
TRBJ1-1 | 14 | TRBV25-1 | CASSAGLRNTEAFF
TRBJ2-7 | 14 | TRBV27 | CASSSPTGTYEQYF
TRBJ2-1 | 12 | TRBV29-1 | CSFSRLYNEQFF
TRBJ1-2 | 14 | TRBV4-3 | CASSQVPESGDYTF
TRBJ2-2 | 15 | TRBV4-1 | CASSHPDADTGELFF
TRBJ1-1 | 11 | TRBV27 | CASIGNTEAFF
TRBJ1-1 | 15 | TRBV7-3 | CASSLPGQGAFEAFF
TRBJ1-1 | 14 | TRBV27 | CASSLYQANTEAFF
TRBJ2-3 | 10 | TRBV29-1 | CSVYTDTQYF
TRBJ1-5 | 15 | TRBV6-1 | CASSEGTGINQPQHF
TRBJ1-2 | 13 | TRBV5-6 | CASSRNRDHGYTF
TRBJ1-1 | 15 | TRBV15 | CATSRGTSGGTEAFF
TRBJ1-6 | 14 | TRBV9 | CASSSEGDRSPLHF
TRBJ1-5 | 15 | TRBV5-1 | CASSPSGGAVQPQHF
TRBJ2-1 | 15 | TRBV7-2 | CASSLVQETYNEQFF
TRBJ2-3 | 14 | TRBV9 | CASSVSKFTDTQYF
TRBJ2-1 | 15 | TRBV5-6 | CASSFTGTTYNEQFF
TRBJ1-4 | 16 | TRBV5-6 | CASSTGTGGADEKLFF
TRBJ1-1 | 17 | TRBV27 | CASSSRGQGPMNTEAFF
TRBJ2-7 | 14 | TRBV10-3 | CAISEDSEGYEQYF
TRBJ1-4 | 16 | TRBV5-1 | CASSLAETSWGEKLFF
TRBJ1-2 | 14 | TRBV7-9 | CASSLGQDNYGYTF
TRBJ2-3 | 13 | TRBV27 | CASSLELPDTQYF
TRBJ2-1 | 15 | TRBV7-9 | CASSLVDSSYNEQFF
TRBJ2-5 | 15 | TRBV9 | CASSGGTGVQETQYF
TRBJ2-7 | 16 | TRBV18 | CASSHIPGQGAYEQYF
TRBJ1-5 | 16 | TRBV6-8 | CASRPSTGLINQPQHF
TRBJ2-2 | 15 | TRBV6-6 | CASSSDRVETGELFF
TRBJ1-2 | 13 | TRBV7-2 | CASSLNSGYGYTF
TRBJ2-7 | 16 | TRBV7-9 | CASSFSSTELTYEQYF
TRBJ1-4 | 14 | TRBV7-9 | CASSGRTVWEKLFF